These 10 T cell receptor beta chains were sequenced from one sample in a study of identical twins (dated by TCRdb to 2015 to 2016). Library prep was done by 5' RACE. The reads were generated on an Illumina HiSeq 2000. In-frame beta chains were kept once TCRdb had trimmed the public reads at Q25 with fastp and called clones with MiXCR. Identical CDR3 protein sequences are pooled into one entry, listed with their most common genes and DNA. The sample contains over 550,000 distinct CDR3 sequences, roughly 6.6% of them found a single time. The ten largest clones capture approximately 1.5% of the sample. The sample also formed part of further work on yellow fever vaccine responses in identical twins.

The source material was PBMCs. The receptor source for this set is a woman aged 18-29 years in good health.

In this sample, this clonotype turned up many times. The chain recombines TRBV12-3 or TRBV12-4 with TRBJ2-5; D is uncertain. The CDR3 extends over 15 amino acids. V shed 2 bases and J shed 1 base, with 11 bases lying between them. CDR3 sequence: CASSLFGFAQETQYF. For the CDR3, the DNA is TGTGCCAGCAGTTTATTCGGGTTCGCCCAAGAGACCCAGTACTTC.

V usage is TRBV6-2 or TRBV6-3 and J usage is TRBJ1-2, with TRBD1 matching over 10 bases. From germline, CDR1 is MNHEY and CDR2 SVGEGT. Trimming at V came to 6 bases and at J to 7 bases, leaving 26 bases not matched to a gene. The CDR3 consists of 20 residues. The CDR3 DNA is TGTGCCAGCAGAACACCACTTCCGGCCCGGGACAGGGGACGGAGTATTGGCTACACCTTC. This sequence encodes CASRTPLPARDRGRSIGYTF.

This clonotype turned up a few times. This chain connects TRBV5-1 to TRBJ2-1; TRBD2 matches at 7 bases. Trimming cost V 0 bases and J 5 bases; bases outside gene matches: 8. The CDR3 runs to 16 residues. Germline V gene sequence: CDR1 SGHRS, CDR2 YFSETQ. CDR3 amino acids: CASSLGGSGNHNEQFF. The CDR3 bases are TGCGCCAGCAGCTTGGGAGGCAGCGGGAACCACAATGAGCAGTTCTTC.

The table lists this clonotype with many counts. The CDR3 nucleotides are TGTGCCAGCAAGGGGGTAGCGGGAGTTTGGGATACGCAGTATTTT. Its translation: CASKGVAGVWDTQYF. V and J are TRBV6-1 and TRBJ2-3, with 9 bases lining up with TRBD2. The V gene end was trimmed by 7 bases and the J gene end by 6 bases; junction bases not matched to a gene: 11. Germline CDR1 reads MNHNS; CDR2 reads SASEGT. This CDR3 is built from 15 residues.

CDR3 amino acids: CSALRPLGKNIQYF. CDR3 DNA: TGCAGTGCTCTCCGGCCCTTGGGCAAAAACATTCAGTACTTC. The rearrangement uses TRBV20-1 and TRBJ2-4; D unresolved. CDR1 and CDR2 (germline): DFQATT, SNEGSKA (reference sequence). Trimming left V 5 bases short and J 3 bases short, with 14 bases between. The CDR3 is 14 amino acids.

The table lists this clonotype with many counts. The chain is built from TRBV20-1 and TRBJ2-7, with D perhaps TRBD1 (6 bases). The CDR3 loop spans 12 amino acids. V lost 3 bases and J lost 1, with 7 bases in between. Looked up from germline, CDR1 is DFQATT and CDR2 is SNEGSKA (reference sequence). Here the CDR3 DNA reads TGCAGTGCTAGCCAGGGGTCCTACGAGCAGTACTTC. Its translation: CSASQGSYEQYF.

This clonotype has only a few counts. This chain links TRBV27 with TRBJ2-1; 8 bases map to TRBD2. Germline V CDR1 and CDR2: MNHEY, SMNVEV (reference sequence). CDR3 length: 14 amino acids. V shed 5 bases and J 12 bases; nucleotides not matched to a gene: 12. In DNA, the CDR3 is TGTGCCAGCAGTCCTCGGGGTAGCGGGATCGGGCAGTTCTTC. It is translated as CASSPRGSGIGQFF.

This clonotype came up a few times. In nucleotides, the CDR3 is TGCAGTGCTAGAGATGACCAGCGGCCCATGGATACGCAGTATTTT. As protein: CSARDDQRPMDTQYF. This chain uses TRBV20-1 with TRBJ2-3; TRBD2 is a possible D gene (5 bases). Deletions cut 0 bases from V and 6 bases from J, with 16 bases between. This CDR3 region has 15 residues. Germline lookup yields CDR1 DFQATT and CDR2 SNEGSKA (reference sequence).

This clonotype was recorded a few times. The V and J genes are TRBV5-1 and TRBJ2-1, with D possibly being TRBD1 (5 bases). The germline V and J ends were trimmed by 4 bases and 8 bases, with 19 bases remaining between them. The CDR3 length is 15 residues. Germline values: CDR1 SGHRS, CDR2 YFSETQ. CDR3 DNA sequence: TGCGCCAGCAGCCCGGTCAGGGTGAACACGGATGAGCAGTTCTTC. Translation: CASSPVRVNTDEQFF.

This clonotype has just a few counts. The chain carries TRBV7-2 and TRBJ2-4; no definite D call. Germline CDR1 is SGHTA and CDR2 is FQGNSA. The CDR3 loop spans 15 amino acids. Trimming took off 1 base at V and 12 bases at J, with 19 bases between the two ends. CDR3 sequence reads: CASSLGIRSLSGQYF. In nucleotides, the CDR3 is TGTGCCAGCAGCTTAGGAATTCGCAGCCTGTCGGGTCAGTACTTC.